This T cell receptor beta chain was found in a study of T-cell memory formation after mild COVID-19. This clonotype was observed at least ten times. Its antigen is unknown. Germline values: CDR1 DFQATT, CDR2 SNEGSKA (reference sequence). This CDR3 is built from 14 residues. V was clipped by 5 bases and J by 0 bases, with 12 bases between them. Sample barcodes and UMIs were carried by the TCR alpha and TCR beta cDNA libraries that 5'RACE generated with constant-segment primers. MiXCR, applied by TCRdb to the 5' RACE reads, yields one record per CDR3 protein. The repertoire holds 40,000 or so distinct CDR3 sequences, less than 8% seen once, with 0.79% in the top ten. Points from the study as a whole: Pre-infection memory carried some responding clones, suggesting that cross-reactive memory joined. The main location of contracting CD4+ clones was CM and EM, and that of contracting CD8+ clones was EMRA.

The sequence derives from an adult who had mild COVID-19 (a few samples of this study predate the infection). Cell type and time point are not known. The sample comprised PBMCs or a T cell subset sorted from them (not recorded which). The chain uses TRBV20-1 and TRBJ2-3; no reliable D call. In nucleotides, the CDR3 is TGCAGTGCTCCCATGCCAGCAAGCACAGATACGCAGTATTTT. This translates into CSAPMPASTDTQYF.